A selection of T cell receptor beta chains follows, all from one sample in a study of human T cells and chemical hapten exposure. TCRdb reanalysed the RACE reads using MiXCR and keeps one entry per CDR3 protein. The sample includes about 87,000 distinct CDR3 sequences, approximately 9.9% of them seen just once. The sequenced sample was whole blood, obtained in connection with sensitization to the hapten diphenylcyclopropenone (DPC). The receptors originated from a woman aged 40 to 55 with alopecia areata. Some clones in this sample may be carry-over from other donors' samples. Each CDR3 is given without its conserved first and last residue. Each record gives: V gene, J gene, CDR3 protein.

TRBV12-3/TRBV12-4	TRBJ1-3	ASSLGSGGNTIY
TRBV9	TRBJ2-5	ASSVAAGANQETQY
TRBV18	TRBJ2-7	ASVAGGGGDEQY
TRBV5-5	TRBJ2-3	ASSLMSGQGFPDTQY
TRBV10-2	TRBJ1-5	ASMTGTGGDQPQH
TRBV13	TRBJ1-3	ASSLGPGTPGNTIY
TRBV7-9	TRBJ1-5	ASSSSGAGGNQPQH
TRBV7-2	TRBJ2-1	ASSLGRSSEQF
TRBV6-2/TRBV6-3	TRBJ1-5	ASSYRARNQPQH
TRBV4-1	TRBJ1-2	ASSPSNYGYT
TRBV3-1	TRBJ1-6	ASSVYVGNSPLH
TRBV4-3	TRBJ1-1	ASSQDRPVTDLKWGAF
TRBV29-1	TRBJ2-1	SGSGLAGIEEQF
TRBV24-1	TRBJ1-1	ARTVGADTEAF
TRBV5-5	TRBJ1-1	ASSLLQWGTEAF
TRBV14	TRBJ1-4	ASSPGGGGEKLF
TRBV3-1	TRBJ2-5	ASSQEGGPGETQY
TRBV20-1	TRBJ1-4	SARDSGSSGEKLF